This record looks at one TCR beta chain sequence and its context. This clone came up a few times. Its antigen has not been determined. The read ends 3 residues early relative to the CDR3; the germline J gene fills the gap. The sample is drawn from a study of T cell clonality in common variable immunodeficiency (dated by TCRdb to the mid-2010s). Here is what the overall study found, with its caveats: Fewer TCRbeta clones were shared among CVID subjects than among healthy controls (p < 0.0001). Fewer deletions and N-nucleotide insertions were reportedly observed in CVID TCRbeta sequences, and highly modified clones with 13 or more V deletions were reportedly absent from CVID TCRbeta sequences. Compared with healthy controls, CVID subjects showed increased TCRbeta clonality (t-test p = 0.018), a feature most characteristic of about a third of subjects. Patient heterogeneity within the CVID cohort put limits on correlating repertoire features with clinical complications. Even though DNA input was the same, control samples had an average of about 90,000 unique sequences each, compared with 30,000 to 40,000 in CVID samples. It was noted by the authors that sequencing of the repertoires of T cell subpopulations would be needed to clarify the cause of the increased clonality in CVID.

For sequencing input, CVID and control samples contributed equivalent amounts of genomic DNA. For every sample, a 60 bp segment covering the rearranged TCRbeta CDR3 region was amplified and then sequenced. The immunoSEQ assay, a bias-corrected multiplex PCR combined with high-throughput sequencing, was used to amplify TCRbeta. As for the authors' bioinformatics: Every unique nucleotide sequence counted as a clone and was annotated with V, D and J genes, copy number and frequency. Sequences were labeled productive if in frame, and non-productive if out of frame or containing stop codons. As previously described, Shannon's entropy was used to calculate clonality. The predicted amino acid sequences of productive clones were used to derive mean CDR3 Kyte-Doolittle hydropathy. Hierarchical clustering of scaled V gene usage was performed with the R hclust function using Manhattan distance and complete linkage. Sharing of clones by CDR3 amino acid sequence was evaluated by resampling 12 repertoires per group over 100 rounds. The repertoires were searched for 60 to 70 published EBV-specific TCRbeta sequences and a few hundred published CMV-specific TCRbeta sequences. A couple of CVID samples yielding fewer than 10,000 sequences were excluded from analysis, leaving approximately 40 CVID repertoires. Drawn from immuneACCESS, this table holds only the in-frame rearrangements with V and J called that TCRdb kept. Clones are partly lost; checked studies trace under half to an unresolved V gene and leave the rest unexplained. The V and J calls and the clone size are those of that table, but D and trimming were determined from the DNA. This sample is represented by 30,000 to 40,000 clones, with no singletons among them. Of the sample, more than 25% is held by the ten largest clones.

Standard criteria were used to diagnose CVID, namely serum IgG, IgA and/or IgM reduced below the normal range together with specific antibody deficiency. The CVID group comprised about 44 subjects, around 15 female and roughly 30 male, aged about 8 to 64 years with a mean age of around 41. Most CVID patients and most healthy controls were of Caucasian heritage. At the time of study participation, every CVID subject had been on replacement immunoglobulin therapy for one year or longer. When blood was collected, none of the CVID subjects were ill or on immunomodulatory or immunosuppressive medication. Heparinized peripheral whole blood samples of about 4.5 to 8.5 ml were obtained from each donor. Genomic DNA from adults with common variable immune deficiency (CVID) and from healthy adult controls was used for sequencing of TCRbeta CDR3 repertoires. Diluted blood was subjected to density centrifugation over Hypaque 1077 or Ficoll-Paque for isolation of peripheral blood mononuclear cells. Unsorted mononuclear cells served as the source of genomic DNA, which was extracted either by Qiagen column purification or by a centrifugation-based method.

Reading from cysteine to phenylalanine, the CDR3 counts 13 amino acids. The DNA has 30 bases, all within the CDR3, and is read from base 1. From the germline V gene (reference sequence), CDR1 is GTSNPN and CDR2 is SVGIG. V gives up 1 base and J gives up 3 bases, and the segment between their germline ends measures 7 bases. Here the chain combines TRBV30 and TRBJ2-1; TRBD1 is possibly the D segment (5 matching bases). Sequenced input: peripheral blood mononuclear cells. The receptor comes from a human donor with common variable immunodeficiency. The covered CDR3 bases are TGTGCCTGGAGTGACACAGGCTACAATGAG. Its protein product is CAWSDTGYNE. The whole CDR3 protein reads CAWSDTGYNEQFF.